This TCR beta chain was obtained from a study of blood T cell repertoires in COVID-19. Whole-study context: The analysed material was cDNA or gDNA that came from T cells, B-cell-depleted T cells, or PBMCs.

V was trimmed by 2 bases and J by 6 bases, leaving 11 bases between them. The CDR3 is 13 amino acids. Germline CDR1 reads SGHRS; CDR2 reads YFSETQ. Repertoires were generated with immunoSEQ multiplex PCR, while TCRdb's copy carries only in-frame clones and drops some. The sample has about 270,000 clones, roughly nine tenths seen once; the top ten hold about 12%. Seattle researchers signed up patients amid active infection and tracked them longitudinally. The sequenced sample consisted of peripheral blood. This clonotype originated in a woman in her twenties or thirties with COVID-19, enrolled during active disease. The chain is built from TRBV5-1 and TRBJ1-1, with a weak D call TRBD1 (6 bases). CDR3 residues: CASSFTGSAEAFF. Here the CDR3 DNA reads TGCGCCAGCAGCTTTACAGGGAGTGCTGAAGCTTTCTTT. The complete variable domain, with remaining parts taken from reference TRBV5-1 and TRBJ1-1, reads KAGVTQTPRYLIKTRGQQVTLSCSPISGHRSVSWYQQTPGQGLQFLFEYFSETQRNKGNFPGRFSGRQFSNSRSEMNVSTLELGDSALYLCASSFTGSAEAFFGQGTRLTVV.